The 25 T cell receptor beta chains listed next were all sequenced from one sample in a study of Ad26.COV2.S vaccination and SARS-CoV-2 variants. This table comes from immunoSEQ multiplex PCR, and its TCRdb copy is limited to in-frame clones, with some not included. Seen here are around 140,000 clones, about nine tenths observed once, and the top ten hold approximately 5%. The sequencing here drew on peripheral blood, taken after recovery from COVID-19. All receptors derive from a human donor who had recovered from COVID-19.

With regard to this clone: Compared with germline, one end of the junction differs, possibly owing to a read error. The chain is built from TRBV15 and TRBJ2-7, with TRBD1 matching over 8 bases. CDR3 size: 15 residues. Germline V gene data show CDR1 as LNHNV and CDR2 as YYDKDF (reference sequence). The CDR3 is CATSGDTGGWDEQYF. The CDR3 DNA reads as TGTGCCACCAGCGGAGATACAGGGGGATGGGACGAGCAGTACTTC.

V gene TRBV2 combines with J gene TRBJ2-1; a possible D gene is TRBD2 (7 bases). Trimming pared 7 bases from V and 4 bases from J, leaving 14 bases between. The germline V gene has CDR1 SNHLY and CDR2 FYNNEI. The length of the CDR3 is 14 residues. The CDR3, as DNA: TGTGCCAGCAACGACGGGGGGCCTTACAATGAGCAGTTCTTC. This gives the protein CASNDGGPYNEQFF.

The CDR3 region has the DNA TGTGCCAGCAGTTTTAAAAGAGATACGCAGTATTTT. Its translation: CASSFKRDTQYF. The gene calls are TRBV12-3 or TRBV12-4 and TRBJ2-3; D is uncertain. This CDR3 comprises 12 residues. V was shortened by 3 bases and J by 5 bases, with 6 bases between the two germline ends.

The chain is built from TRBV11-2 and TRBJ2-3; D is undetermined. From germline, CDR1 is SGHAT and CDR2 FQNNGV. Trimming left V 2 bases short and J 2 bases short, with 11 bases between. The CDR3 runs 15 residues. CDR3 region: CASSLSIAFTDTQYF. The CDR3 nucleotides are TGTGCCAGCAGCTTAAGTATTGCTTTCACAGATACGCAGTATTTT.

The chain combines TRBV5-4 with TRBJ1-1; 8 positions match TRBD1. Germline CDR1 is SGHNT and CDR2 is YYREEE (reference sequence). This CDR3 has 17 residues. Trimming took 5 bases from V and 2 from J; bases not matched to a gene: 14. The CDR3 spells CASSRSGGTGRNTEAFF. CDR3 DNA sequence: TGTGCCAGCAGTCGTTCGGGGGGGACAGGTCGAAACACTGAAGCTTTCTTT.

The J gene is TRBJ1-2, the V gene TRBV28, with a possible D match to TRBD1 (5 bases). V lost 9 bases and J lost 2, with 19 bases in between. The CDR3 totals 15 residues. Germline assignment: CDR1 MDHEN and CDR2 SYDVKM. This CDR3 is CASNPQSSGNYGYTF. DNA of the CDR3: TGTGCCAGTAATCCCCAATCCTCAGGGAACTATGGCTACACCTTC.

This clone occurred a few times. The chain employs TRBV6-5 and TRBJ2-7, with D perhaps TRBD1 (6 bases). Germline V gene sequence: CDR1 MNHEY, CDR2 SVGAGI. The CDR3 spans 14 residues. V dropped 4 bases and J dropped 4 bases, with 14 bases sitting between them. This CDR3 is CASSSGAVPYEQYF. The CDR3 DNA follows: TGTGCCAGCAGTTCAGGGGCTGTTCCTTACGAGCAGTACTTC.

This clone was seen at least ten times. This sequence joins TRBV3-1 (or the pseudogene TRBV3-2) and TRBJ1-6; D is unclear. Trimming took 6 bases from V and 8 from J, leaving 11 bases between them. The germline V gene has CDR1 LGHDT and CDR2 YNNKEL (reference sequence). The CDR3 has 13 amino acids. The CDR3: CASSLYTDSPLHF. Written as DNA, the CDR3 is TGTGCCAGCAGTCTTTACACCGATTCACCCCTCCACTTT.

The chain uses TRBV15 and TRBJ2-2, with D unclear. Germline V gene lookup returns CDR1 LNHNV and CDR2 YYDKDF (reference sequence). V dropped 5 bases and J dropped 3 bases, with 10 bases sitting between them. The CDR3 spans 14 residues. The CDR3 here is CATSSKMDTGELFF. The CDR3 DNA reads TGTGCCACCAGCTCTAAGATGGACACCGGGGAGCTGTTTTTT.

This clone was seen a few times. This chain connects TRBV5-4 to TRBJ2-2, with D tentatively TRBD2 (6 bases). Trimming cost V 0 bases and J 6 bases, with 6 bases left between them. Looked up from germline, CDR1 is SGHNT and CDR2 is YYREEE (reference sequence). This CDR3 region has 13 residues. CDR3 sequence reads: CASSLGGAGELFF. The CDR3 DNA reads TGTGCCAGCAGCTTGGGGGGGGCCGGGGAGCTGTTTTTT.

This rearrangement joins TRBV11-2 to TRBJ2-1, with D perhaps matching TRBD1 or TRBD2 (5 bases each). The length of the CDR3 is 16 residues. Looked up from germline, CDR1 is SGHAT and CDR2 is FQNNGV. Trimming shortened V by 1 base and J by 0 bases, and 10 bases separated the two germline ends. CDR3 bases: TGTGCCAGCAGCTTAGTCGGGGACCCCTCCTACAATGAGCAGTTCTTC. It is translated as CASSLVGDPSYNEQFF.

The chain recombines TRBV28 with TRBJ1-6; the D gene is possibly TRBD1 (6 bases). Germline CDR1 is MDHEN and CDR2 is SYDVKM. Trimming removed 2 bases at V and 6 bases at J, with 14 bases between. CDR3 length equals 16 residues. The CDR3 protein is CASSLKYRDPNSPLHF. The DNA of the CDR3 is TGTGCCAGCAGTTTAAAATACAGGGACCCTAATTCACCCCTCCACTTT.

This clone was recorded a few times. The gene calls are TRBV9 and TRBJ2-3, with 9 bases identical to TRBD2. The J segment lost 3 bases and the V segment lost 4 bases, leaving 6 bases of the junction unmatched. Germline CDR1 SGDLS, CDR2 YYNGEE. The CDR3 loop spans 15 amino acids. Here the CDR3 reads CASSSRGGLTDTQYF. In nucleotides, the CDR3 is TGTGCCAGCAGCTCGCGGGGGGGCTTGACAGATACGCAGTATTTT. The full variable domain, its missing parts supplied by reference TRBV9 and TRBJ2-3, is DSGVTQTPKHLITATGQRVTLRCSPRSGDLSVYWYQQSLDQGLQFLIQYYNGEERAKGNILERFSAQQFPDLHSELNLSSLELGDSALYFCASSSRGGLTDTQYFGPGTRLTVL.

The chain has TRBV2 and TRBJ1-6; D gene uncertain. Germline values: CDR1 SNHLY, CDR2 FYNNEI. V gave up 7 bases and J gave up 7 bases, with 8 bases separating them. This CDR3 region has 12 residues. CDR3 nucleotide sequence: TGTGCCAGCAAGCGCGAGAATTCACCCCTCCACTTT. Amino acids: CASKRENSPLHF. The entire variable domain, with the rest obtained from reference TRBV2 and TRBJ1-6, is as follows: EPEVTQTPSHQVTQMGQEVILRCVPISNHLYFYWYRQILGQKVEFLVSFYNNEISEKSEIFDDQFSVERPDGSNFTLKIRSTKLEDSAMYFCASKRENSPLHFGNGTRLTVT.

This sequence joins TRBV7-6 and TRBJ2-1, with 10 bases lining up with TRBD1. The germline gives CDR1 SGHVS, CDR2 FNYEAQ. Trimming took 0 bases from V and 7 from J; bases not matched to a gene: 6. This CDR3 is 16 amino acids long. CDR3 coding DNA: TGTGCCAGCAGCTTAGCCCCGGGACAGGGGTGGAATGAGCAGTTCTTC. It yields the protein CASSLAPGQGWNEQFF. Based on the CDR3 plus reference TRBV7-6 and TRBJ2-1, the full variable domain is GAGVSQSPRYKVTKRGQDVALRCDPISGHVSLYWYRQALGQGPEFLTYFNYEAQQDKSGLPNDRFSAERPEGSISTLTIQRTEQRDSAMYRCASSLAPGQGWNEQFFGPGTRLTVL.

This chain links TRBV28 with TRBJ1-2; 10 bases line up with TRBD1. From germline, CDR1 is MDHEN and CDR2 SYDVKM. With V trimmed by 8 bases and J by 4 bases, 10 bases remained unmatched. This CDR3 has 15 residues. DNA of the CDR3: TGTGCCAGCCGTCCCGGGACAGGGGAGGGCTATGGCTACACCTTC. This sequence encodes CASRPGTGEGYGYTF.

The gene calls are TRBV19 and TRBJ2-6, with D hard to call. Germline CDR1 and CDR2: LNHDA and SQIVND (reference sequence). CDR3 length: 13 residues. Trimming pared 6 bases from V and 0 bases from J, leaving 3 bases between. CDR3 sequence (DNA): TGTGCCAGTAGGGACTCTGGGGCCAACGTCCTGACTTTC. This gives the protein CASRDSGANVLTF.

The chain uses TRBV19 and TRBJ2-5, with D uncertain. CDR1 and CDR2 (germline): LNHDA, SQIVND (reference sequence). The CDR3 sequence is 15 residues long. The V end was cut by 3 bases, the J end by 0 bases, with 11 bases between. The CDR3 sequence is CASSMGSTYQETQYF. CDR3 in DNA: TGTGCCAGTAGTATGGGCAGCACTTACCAAGAGACCCAGTACTTC.

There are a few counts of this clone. In DNA form, the CDR3 reads TGTGCCAGCAGCTTAACGGCAGGACAGGGAAACATTCAGTACTTC. Translation: CASSLTAGQGNIQYF. This chain links TRBV7-2 with TRBJ2-4; 8 positions agree with TRBD1. The trim removed 2 bases at V and 6 bases at J, leaving 6 bases unmatched. The CDR3 has 15 residues. Germline CDR1 and CDR2: SGHTA and FQGNSA.

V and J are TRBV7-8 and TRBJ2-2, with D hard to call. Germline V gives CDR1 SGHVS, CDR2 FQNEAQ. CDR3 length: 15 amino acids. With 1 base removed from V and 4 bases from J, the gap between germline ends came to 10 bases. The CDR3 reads CASSLVTPATGELFF. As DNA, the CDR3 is TGTGCCAGCAGCTTAGTAACGCCAGCCACCGGGGAGCTGTTTTTT.

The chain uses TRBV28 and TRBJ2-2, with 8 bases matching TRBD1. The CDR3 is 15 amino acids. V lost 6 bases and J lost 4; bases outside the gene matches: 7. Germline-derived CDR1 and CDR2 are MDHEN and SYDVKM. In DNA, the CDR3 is TGTGCCAGCAGGCCCCAGGGGGCGGGCACCGGGGAGCTGTTTTTT. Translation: CASRPQGAGTGELFF.

The CDR3, as DNA: TGTGCCAGCAGGAGGACAGGGGTGGCTGAAAAACTGTTTTTT. Protein: CASRRTGVAEKLFF. The V and J genes are TRBV6-5 and TRBJ1-4; 9 positions agree with TRBD1. The V gene's germline CDR1 is MNHEY and CDR2 SVGAGI. Trimming took 6 bases from V and 7 from J; bases not matched to a gene: 6. The CDR3 spans 14 residues.

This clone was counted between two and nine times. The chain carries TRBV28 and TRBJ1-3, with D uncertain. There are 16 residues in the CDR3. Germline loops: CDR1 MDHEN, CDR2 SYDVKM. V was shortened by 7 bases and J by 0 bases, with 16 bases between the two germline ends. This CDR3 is CASKNDEEGSGNTIYF. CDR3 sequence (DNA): TGTGCCAGCAAAAATGATGAGGAGGGCTCTGGAAACACCATATATTTT. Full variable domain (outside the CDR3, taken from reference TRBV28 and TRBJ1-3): DVKVTQSSRYLVKRTGEKVFLECVQDMDHENMFWYRQDPGLGLRLIYFSYDVKMKEKGDIPEGYSVSREKKERFSLILESASTNQTSMYLCASKNDEEGSGNTIYFGEGSWLTVV.

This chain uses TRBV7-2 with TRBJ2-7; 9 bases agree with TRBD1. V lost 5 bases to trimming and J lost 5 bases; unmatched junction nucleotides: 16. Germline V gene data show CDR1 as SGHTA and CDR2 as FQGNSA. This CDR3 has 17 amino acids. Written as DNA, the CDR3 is TGTGCCAGCAGCAAAACCGGGACAGGGTTACTTAGGAACGAGCAGTACTTC. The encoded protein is CASSKTGTGLLRNEQYF.

The CDR3 DNA is TGTGCCTGGAGTGTAACGTCAGCTTTCTTT. It yields the protein CAWSVTSAFF. The chain carries TRBV30 and TRBJ1-1; D is undetermined. V lost 0 bases and J lost 10, with 6 bases in between. The germline gives CDR1 GTSNPN, CDR2 SVGIG (reference sequence). CDR3 length: 10 amino acids.